Given below is one TCR beta chain in context. Its antigen is still unknown. V was clipped by 1 base and J by 2 bases, with 7 bases between them. Germline V CDR1 and CDR2: SGHDT, YYEEEE. The CDR3 length is 14 residues. Assay: immunoSEQ multiplex PCR; the TCRdb copy retains only in-frame clones and omits some. Here the sample spans some 65,000 clones, 79% being singletons. This sample is drawn from a study of T cell responses to AZD1222 COVID-19 vaccine. The study's findings and limits: Nearly half of spike-specific TCRs reportedly go after variant regions that carry no mutations. Spike-specific TCR breadth rose after two AZD1222 doses, and depth rose as well. Regions 160-218 and 743-854 held dominance among vaccine-associated CD4 TCRs, which spanned spike. Clonal diversity may have been underestimated, and the donors were mostly white British, with more females than males.

The TCR was taken from an adult in good health. Sample: peripheral blood, taken on day 0 of MenACWY control vaccination. The V gene is TRBV5-6, the J gene TRBJ1-3; D gene uncertain. The CDR3 reads CASSLYGTGNTIYF. The CDR3 nucleotides are TGTGCCAGCAGCTTGTATGGTACTGGAAACACCATATATTTT.